Presented here are 3 T cell receptor beta chains from one specimen sequenced in a study of long-term antiretroviral therapy in people with HIV. Investigators performed immunoSEQ version v3.0 at survey level. TCRdb's table, derived via immunoSEQ multiplex PCR, lists solely in-frame clones and lacks some. The sample yields 25,000 to 35,000 clones, just under 95% seen once. The sample consisted of unsorted PBMCs, taken 5.3 years after starting antiretroviral therapy. Receptor source: a man in his fifties or sixties with HIV.

The V gene is TRBV10-3, the J gene TRBJ2-2; maybe TRBD2 (6 bases). This CDR3 is built from 15 residues. With 3 bases removed from V and 0 bases from J, the gap between germline ends came to 8 bases. CDR1 is ENHRY, CDR2 SYGVKD, per germline. The CDR3 DNA follows: TGTGCCATCAGTGACGGGGGAACGAACACCGGGGAGCTGTTTTTT. As protein: CAISDGGTNTGELFF.

The chain uses TRBV5-6 and TRBJ1-4, with no clear D. This CDR3 has 15 residues. Germline CDR1 reads SGHDT; CDR2 reads YYEEEE. V lost 3 bases and J lost 0, with 9 bases in between. The DNA for the CDR3 is TGTGCCAGCAGCTCGCGGGATGCAACTAATGAAAAACTGTTTTTT. Its translation is CASSSRDATNEKLFF.

The CDR3 reads CASSPRDRGSSPLHF. Here the CDR3 DNA reads TGTGCCAGCAGTCCTAGGGACAGGGGAAGTTCACCCCTCCACTTT. The V call is TRBV27, the J call TRBJ1-6; 10 bases align to TRBD1. The trim removed 5 bases at V and 9 bases at J, leaving 7 bases unmatched. Germline CDR1 is MNHEY and CDR2 is SMNVEV (reference sequence). The CDR3 contains 15 residues.